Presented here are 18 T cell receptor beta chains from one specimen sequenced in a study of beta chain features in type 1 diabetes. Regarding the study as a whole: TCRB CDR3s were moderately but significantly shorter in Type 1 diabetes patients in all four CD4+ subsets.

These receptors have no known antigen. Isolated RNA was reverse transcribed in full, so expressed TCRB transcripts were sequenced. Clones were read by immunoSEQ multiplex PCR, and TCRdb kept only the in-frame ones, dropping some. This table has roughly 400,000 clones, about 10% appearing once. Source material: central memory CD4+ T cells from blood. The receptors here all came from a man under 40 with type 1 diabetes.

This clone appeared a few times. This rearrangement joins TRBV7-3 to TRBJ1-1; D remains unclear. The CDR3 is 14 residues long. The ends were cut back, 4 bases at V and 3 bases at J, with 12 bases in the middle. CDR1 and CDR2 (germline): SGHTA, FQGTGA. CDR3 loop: CASSYRLLDTEAFF. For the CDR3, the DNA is TGTGCCAGCAGCTACCGGTTATTGGACACTGAAGCTTTCTTT.

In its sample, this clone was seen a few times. The CDR3 sequence: CASSRLAGQETQYF. The CDR3 coding sequence is TGTGCCAGCAGTCGACTAGCGGGACAAGAGACCCAGTACTTC. The chain employs TRBV7-2 and TRBJ2-5; 11 positions agree with TRBD2. CDR3 size: 14 residues. V dropped 6 bases and J dropped 2; count of bases not matched to a gene: 2. Germline V CDR1 and CDR2: SGHTA, FQGNSA.

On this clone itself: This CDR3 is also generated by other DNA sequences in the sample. The CDR3 here is CAWSVGGSTDTQYF. The CDR3 DNA reads as TGTGCCTGGAGTGTTGGCGGGAGCACAGATACGCAGTATTTT. The chain links TRBV30 to TRBJ2-3; D might be TRBD2 (5 bases). This CDR3 has 14 residues. Germline CDR1 and CDR2: GTSNPN and SVGIG (reference sequence). V lost 0 bases and J lost 0, with 7 bases in between.

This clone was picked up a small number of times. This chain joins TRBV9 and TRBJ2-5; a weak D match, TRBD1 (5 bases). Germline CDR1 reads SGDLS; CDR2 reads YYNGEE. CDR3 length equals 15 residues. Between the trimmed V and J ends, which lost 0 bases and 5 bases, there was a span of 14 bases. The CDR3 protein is CASSVATTVGETQYF. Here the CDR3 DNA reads TGTGCCAGCAGCGTAGCTACGACAGTCGGGGAGACCCAGTACTTC. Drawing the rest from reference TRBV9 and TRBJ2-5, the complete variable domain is DSGVTQTPKHLITATGQRVTLRCSPRSGDLSVYWYQQSLDQGLQFLIQYYNGEERAKGNILERFSAQQFPDLHSELNLSSLELGDSALYFCASSVATTVGETQYFGPGTRLLVL.

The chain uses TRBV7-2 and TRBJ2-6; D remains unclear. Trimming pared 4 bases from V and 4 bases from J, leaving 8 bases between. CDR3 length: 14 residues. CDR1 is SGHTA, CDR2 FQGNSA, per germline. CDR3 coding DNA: TGTGCCAGCAGCTATACTACCGGGGCCAACGTCCTGACTTTC. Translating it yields CASSYTTGANVLTF.

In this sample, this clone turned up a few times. CDR3 DNA: TGCGCCAGCAGCTTGGGGACTACTCTCACAGATACGCAGTATTTT. It translates to CASSLGTTLTDTQYF. The chain joins TRBV5-1 to TRBJ2-3, with D maybe TRBD2 (6 bases). The CDR3 is 15 residues long. V shed 0 bases and J shed 2 bases, with 10 bases lying between them. Germline lookup yields CDR1 SGHRS and CDR2 YFSETQ.

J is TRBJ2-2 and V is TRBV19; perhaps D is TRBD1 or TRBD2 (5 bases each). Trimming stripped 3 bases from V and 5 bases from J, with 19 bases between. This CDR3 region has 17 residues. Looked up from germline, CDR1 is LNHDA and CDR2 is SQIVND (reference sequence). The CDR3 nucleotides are TGTGCCAGTAGTATTGGGGGTAGCTCCGCGAGGACCGGGGAGCTGTTTTTT. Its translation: CASSIGGSSARTGELFF.

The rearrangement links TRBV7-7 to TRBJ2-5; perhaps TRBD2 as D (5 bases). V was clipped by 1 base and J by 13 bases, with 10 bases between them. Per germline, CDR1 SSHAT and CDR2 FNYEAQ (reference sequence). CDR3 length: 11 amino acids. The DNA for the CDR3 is TGTGCCAGCAGCTTAGATAGGACTCGGTACTTC. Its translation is CASSLDRTRYF.

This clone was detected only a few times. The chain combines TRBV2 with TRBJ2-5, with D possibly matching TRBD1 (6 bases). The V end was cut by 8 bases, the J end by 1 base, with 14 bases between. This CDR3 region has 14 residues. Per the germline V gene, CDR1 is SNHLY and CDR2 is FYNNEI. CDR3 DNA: TGTGCCAGCCATCAGGGGCTAGCCCAAGAGACCCAGTACTTC. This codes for CASHQGLAQETQYF.

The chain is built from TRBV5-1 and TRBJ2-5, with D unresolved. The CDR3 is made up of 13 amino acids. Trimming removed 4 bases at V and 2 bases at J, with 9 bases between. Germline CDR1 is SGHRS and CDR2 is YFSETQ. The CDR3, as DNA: TGCGCCAGCAGCCGAATCCTACAAGAGACCCAGTACTTC. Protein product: CASSRILQETQYF.

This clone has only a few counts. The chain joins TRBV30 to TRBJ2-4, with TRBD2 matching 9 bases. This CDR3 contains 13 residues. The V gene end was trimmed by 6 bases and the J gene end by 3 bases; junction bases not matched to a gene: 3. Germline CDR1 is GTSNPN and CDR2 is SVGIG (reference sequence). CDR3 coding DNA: TGTGCCTGTGATAGCGGGGGCAAAAACATTCAGTACTTC. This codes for CACDSGGKNIQYF.

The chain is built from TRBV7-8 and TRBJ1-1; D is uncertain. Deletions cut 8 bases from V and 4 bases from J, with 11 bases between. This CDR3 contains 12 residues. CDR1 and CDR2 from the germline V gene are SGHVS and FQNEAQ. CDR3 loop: CASGGEFTEAFF. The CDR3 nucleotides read TGTGCCAGCGGCGGGGAATTCACTGAAGCTTTCTTT.

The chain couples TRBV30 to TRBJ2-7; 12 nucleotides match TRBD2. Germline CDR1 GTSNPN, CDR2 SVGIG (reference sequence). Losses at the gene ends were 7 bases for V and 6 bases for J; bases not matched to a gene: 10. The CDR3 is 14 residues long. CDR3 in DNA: TGTGCCTCAGCCTGGACTAGCGGGATCTTCGAGCAGTACTTC. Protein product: CASAWTSGIFEQYF. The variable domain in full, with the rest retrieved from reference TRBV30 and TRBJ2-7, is SQTIHQWPATLVQPVGSPLSLECTVEGTSNPNLYWYRQAAGRGLQLLFYSVGIGQISSEVPQNLSASRPQDRQFILSSKKLLLSDSGFYLCASAWTSGIFEQYFGPGTRLTVT.

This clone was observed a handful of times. CDR3 protein: CASSGQTTYGYTF. The CDR3 DNA sequence: TGTGCCAGCAGTGGACAGACAACGTATGGCTACACCTTC. The chain has TRBV2 and TRBJ1-2; weak D call: TRBD1 (5 bases). The V and J ends lost 4 bases and 5 bases respectively, with 11 bases between them. Germline V gene data show CDR1 as SNHLY and CDR2 as FYNNEI. The CDR3 extends over 13 amino acids.

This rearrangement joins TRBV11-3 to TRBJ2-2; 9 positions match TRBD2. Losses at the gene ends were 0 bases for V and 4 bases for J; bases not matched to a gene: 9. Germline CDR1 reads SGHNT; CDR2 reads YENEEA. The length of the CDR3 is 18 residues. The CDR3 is CASSLDWSSGKPTGELFF. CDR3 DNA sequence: TGTGCCAGCAGCTTAGATTGGTCTAGCGGGAAACCCACCGGGGAGCTGTTTTTT.

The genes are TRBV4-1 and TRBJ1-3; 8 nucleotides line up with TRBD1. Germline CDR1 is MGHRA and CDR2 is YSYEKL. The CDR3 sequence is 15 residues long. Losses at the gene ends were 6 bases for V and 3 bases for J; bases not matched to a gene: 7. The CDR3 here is CASSQYRGYGNTIYF. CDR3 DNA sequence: TGCGCCAGCAGTCAATACAGGGGGTATGGAAACACCATATATTTT.

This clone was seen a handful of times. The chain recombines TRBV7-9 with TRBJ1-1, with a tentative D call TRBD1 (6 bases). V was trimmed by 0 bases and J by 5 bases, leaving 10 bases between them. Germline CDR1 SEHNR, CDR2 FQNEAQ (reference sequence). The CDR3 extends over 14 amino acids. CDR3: CASSLAGARTEAFF. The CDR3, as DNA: TGTGCCAGCAGCTTAGCGGGGGCGCGGACTGAAGCTTTCTTT.

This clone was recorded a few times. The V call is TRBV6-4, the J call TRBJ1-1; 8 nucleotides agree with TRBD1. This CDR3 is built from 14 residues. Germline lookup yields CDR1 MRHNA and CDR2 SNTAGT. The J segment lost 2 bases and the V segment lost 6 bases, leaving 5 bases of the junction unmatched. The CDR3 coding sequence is TGTGCCAGCAGACCGGGACAGGCCAACACTGAAGCTTTCTTT. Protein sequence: CASRPGQANTEAFF.